This T cell receptor beta chain appears in the sequencing data of a study of cytomegalovirus exposure and HLA in healthy donors. About this clone: Its antigen remains unidentified.

Study outcomes and limitations: Some segments of the V type, notably TRBV6-2 and TRBV6-3, were excluded as indistinguishable.

PCR employed 60 Vbeta and 13 Jbeta primers. Repertoires were generated with immunoSEQ multiplex PCR, while TCRdb's copy carries only in-frame clones and drops some. The sample yields 100,000 to 150,000 clones, roughly 84% seen once. Germline assignment: CDR1 MNHNS and CDR2 SASEGT. V lost 7 bases, J lost 2 bases, and 12 bases lay in between. CDR3 size: 13 residues. This receptor was taken from a woman aged 18-30 years in good health and CMV-seropositive. V and J are TRBV6-1 and TRBJ2-7; perhaps TRBD2 as D (6 bases). The sequencing input was PBMCs. The chain's CDR3 is CASTEGTPYEQYF. The DNA for the CDR3 is TGTGCCAGCACCGAGGGGACTCCCTACGAGCAGTACTTC.